The present T cell receptor beta chain was sequenced within a study of cytomegalovirus exposure and HLA in healthy donors (dated 2017 in TCRdb). About the study as a whole: An earlier analysis of some 600 of the donors reported over 250 Gb of sequence data and some 110 million unique TCR beta sequences obtained from approximately 180 million T cells. An early release covering over 500 HLA-typed donors comprised roughly 300 gigabases of sequencing data and approximately 85 million unique TCR sequences. Of the 398 genotyped donors, 65% to 90% were placed in the genetic ancestry cluster associated with self-reported Caucasian donors. The study was designed to test whether signatures of past pathogen exposure could be identified by cataloging public T cell receptors. The study profiled the T cell repertoires of around 700 subjects by immunosequencing and related them to cytomegalovirus serostatus. Besides the first cohort of roughly 640 subjects, a separate validation cohort made up of 120 different subjects was used. The study combined high-throughput TCR immunosequencing, statistical association of individual TCRs with disease status, and machine learning to predict cytomegalovirus infection status. In a later analysis, previously published TCR beta repertoires from 500 to 750 donors were re-analyzed and high-resolution HLA genotyping was added so that TCR occurrence patterns could be studied. In the later analysis, no new phenotypic data were used to find candidate immune exposures; instead, reliance was placed on TCR beta sequences and their occurrence across donors. An earlier analysis of around 580 of the donors used high-throughput TCR beta sequencing to judge whether each TCR beta V gene segment behaved as functional or pseudogenic. Alongside the repertoire data, information on donor age, sex, ethnicity and CMV serostatus was compiled. A later genetic analysis took genome-wide SNP genotypes for about three fifths of the 666 donors and used that subset as a discovery cohort. All discovery cohort repertoires had been generated on a single sequencing platform. HLA typing covered class I and class II loci at four-digit resolution. The number of typed donors differed by locus: roughly 629-640 for A, B, C, DRB1 and DQB1; 500 to 550 for DQA1; approximately 600 for DPA1; and some 470 for DPB1. Four to six DR-DQ haplotypes were handled as single units for association and clustering because linkage in the cohort was strong. Across 398 genotyped donors of the cohort, an average of about 250,000 unique TCR beta nucleotide sequences per donor were sequenced, and 15% to 20% of those sequences were non-productive.

A word on this clone: Its antigen is not yet known. Base quality data are lacking; no much larger clone is found one base away.

The cohort was made up of around 720 healthy bone marrow donors. All cohort members were sampled while nominally healthy, although unrecorded immune exposures were likely present. The donor was CMV seronegative and was included in the group of 352 seronegative cohort members. Every donor gave a peripheral blood sample, and the peripheral blood mononuclear cells from that sample were used for TCR beta sequencing. Genomic DNA extraction from the blood cell samples was performed with the Qiagen DNeasy Blood Extraction Kit. On the study overall, not on this receptor specifically: In a later analysis, TCR association rates were found to vary across HLA loci, with the most associated TCRs seen for DRB1 alleles and the fewest for HLA-C alleles. A further reported finding was that TCR beta sequences accurately predicted the HLA-A and HLA-B alleles for most subjects in the first cohort. When HLA alleles, especially DR and DQ, strongly co-occurred, TCR associations were difficult to assign to individual alleles. Only TCR beta chains were sequenced in this cohort, and the absence of alpha or paired-chain data limited detectable features. Compared with the roughly 710-donor mean, donors in an Asian-associated ancestry cluster had fewer N-insertions in productive TCRs, according to a later genetic analysis. Across donors, most TCR sequences were observed very rarely, whereas some public TCRs were present in many individuals. Because some donors lacked HLA typing at each locus, the association tests relied only on the typed subset. V-gene and J-gene trimming of TCR beta chains was associated with a missense DCLRE1C variant in a later genetic analysis, and the association was replicated in an independent cohort. Presence/absence analyses assumed roughly uniform sequencing depth across donors, an assumption that may not hold. In an earlier analysis of approximately 590 of the donors, most TCR beta V segments appeared in productive rearrangements about 87% or about 30% of the time, broadly matching IMGT annotations. In the study, around 150 TCR beta chains were listed as associated with cytomegalovirus. A group of highly shared sequence variants was considered likely to be a technical artifact of the sequencing pipeline. A later analysis found that HLA-associated TCR beta chains were more clonally expanded and had lower generation probabilities than equally common non-associated chains. In vitro tests confirmed that three of the cytomegalovirus-associated TCR beta chains recognize cytomegalovirus antigens. The classifier was reported to diagnose cytomegalovirus status with high specificity and sensitivity in both the original and validation cohorts. Some IMGT-functional V segments, including TRBV6-2 and TRBV6-3, could not be distinguished by the 87-base-pair reads and were therefore excluded. CMV serostatus was the only immune exposure information available for the cohort. Linkage disequilibrium might explain the correlated functional status among segregating V segments, but an unknown experimental factor could not be ruled out. Because counts were too low, 15 to 20 rarely observed V segments, including chromosome 9 orphons, were excluded from the earlier analysis of around 590 of the donors. At a false discovery rate of 0.05, a later analysis linked under 20,000 TCR beta sequences to specific HLA alleles. In a later analysis, most CMV-associated TCR beta chains were found to appear HLA-restricted, with HLA associations seemingly driven largely by CMV exposure. The authors suggested that the approach could potentially be extended to other disease states and immunological phenotypes. A later analysis reported that several top co-occurrence clusters appeared linked to parvovirus B19, influenza, CMV and Epstein-Barr virus.

The library was prepared using the immunoSEQ multiplex PCR assay. A mixture of 60 forward primers for TCR Vbeta segments and 13 reverse primers for TCR Jbeta segments was used in the multiplex PCR. The CDR3 region of rearranged TCR beta genes was amplified from genomic DNA with a multiplex PCR assay. The amplified TCR beta libraries were sequenced on the Illumina HiSeq System as 87-base-pair reads. Processing in the source paper ran as follows. In a later analysis, tens of millions of unique TCR beta chains were counted across the approximately 640 repertoires, and some 10 million of these chains were shared by at least two donors. Raw reads were error-corrected and collapsed into unique sequences by a nearest-neighbor algorithm in which closely related sequences were merged to remove PCR and sequencing errors. V, D and J gene segments were assigned by aligning CDR3 sequences to IMGT reference sequences. For a sequence to be retained, a match of at least six nucleotides was required to both a V gene segment and a J gene segment. Rearrangements were called productive when the CDR3 lacked stop codons and stayed in frame with V and J; all others were non-productive. CDR3 was defined according to IMGT convention as the region running from the second conserved V-encoded cysteine to the conserved J-encoded phenylalanine. The earlier analysis of fewer than 750 of the donors excluded sequences that lacked an unambiguous match to a single V gene segment. In an earlier analysis of 450 to 750 of the donors, a V segment was called functional when productive rearrangements were above 56.7%, and segregating when the standard deviation between donors exceeded 5%. A statistical classification framework was built to diagnose cytomegalovirus status from the catalog of TCR beta chain sequences. A later analysis assigned V and J genes by comparing TCR nucleotide sequences with IMGT/GENE-DB human TR gene sequences. In a later analysis, CDR3 sequences and most-parsimonious VDJ recombination scenarios were assigned using the TCRdist pipeline. In a later analysis, each TCR beta chain was defined by its CDR3 amino acid sequence together with its V-gene family, and reads lacking a unique V-gene family were excluded. A later analysis removed nearly 600 highly shared, low-generation-probability nucleotide sequences to deal with suspected cross-contamination and a sequencing artifact. In a later analysis, a clonal expansion index was calculated for each public chain from normalized within-repertoire ranks of inferred template counts. A later analysis computed generation probabilities with a VDJ recombination model fitted to out-of-frame rearrangements, and checked the results against IGoR. In a later analysis, hypergeometric tests were used to score TCR-TCR, TCR-HLA and TCR-CMV co-occurrence, with a repertoire-size bias correction applied to TCR pairs. False discovery rates were estimated in a later analysis by permuting HLA or CMV assignments 20 times. In a later analysis, co-occurring TCRs were grouped using DBSCAN, with TCRdist sequence similarity added in when clustering inside HLA-allele-positive subsets. Repertoires with fewer than 30,000 or more than 120,000 public chains were left out of co-occurrence clustering, as were a handful of repertoires with anomalous nucleotide sharing. The clones in this table, taken by TCRdb from immuneACCESS, are in-frame only. Not every clone is retained; where verified, under half of the shortfall comes from an unresolved V gene, and the cause of the rest is unknown. From that table come the V and J calls and clone size; the DNA was used to work out D and trimming. The sample contains around 140,000 clones, 75% to 80% of them found a single time. Around 3.6% of the sample is in the top ten clones.

Spanning cysteine to phenylalanine, the CDR3 consists of 14 amino acids. The read is trimmed to its CDR3 DNA, 42 bases read in frame from base 1. V and J are truncated by 5 bases and 8 bases respectively, leaving an intervening sequence of 16 bases. CDR1 is given as SGHAT and CDR2 as FQNNGV, both from the germline V gene. Sequenced: PBMCs. The origin of this receptor is a male donor in good health and CMV-seronegative. The chain is made from TRBV11-2 and TRBJ2-1, with TRBD1 tentatively as D gene (6 bases match). This receptor has the CDR3 CASSLLRGFDEQFF. The base sequence is TGTGCCAGCAGCCTTCTGAGGGGGTTTGATGAGCAGTTCTTC.